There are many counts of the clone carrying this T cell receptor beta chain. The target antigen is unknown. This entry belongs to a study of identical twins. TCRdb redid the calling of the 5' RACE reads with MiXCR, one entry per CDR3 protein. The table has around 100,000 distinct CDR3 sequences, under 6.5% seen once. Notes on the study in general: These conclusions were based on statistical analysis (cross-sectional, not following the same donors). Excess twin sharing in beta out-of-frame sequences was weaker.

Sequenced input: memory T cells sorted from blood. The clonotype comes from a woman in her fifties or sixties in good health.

DNA of the CDR3: TGCAGTGCTAGAGATGGGGGACGAGGGGGCAATCAGCCCCAGCATTTT. Protein product: CSARDGGRGGNQPQHF. The chain recombines TRBV20-1 with TRBJ1-5, with a tentative D call TRBD1 (5 bases). Trimming pared 0 bases from V and 2 bases from J, leaving 14 bases between. This CDR3 has 16 amino acids. Germline CDR1 and CDR2: DFQATT and SNEGSKA (reference sequence).